This TCR beta chain was captured by sequencing in a study of blood T cell repertoires in COVID-19. As for the study in general: Acute-phase and convalescent COVID-19 samples originated in the United States, Italy and Spain. Nucleic acid was either cDNA or gDNA, and it came from T cells, B-cell-depleted T cells, or PBMCs.

Germline lookup yields CDR1 MNHEY and CDR2 SMNVEV (reference sequence). J gave up 6 bases and V 5 bases, and 8 bases lay outside the gene matches. This CDR3 contains 15 residues. Per the study methods: Amplification from reference gene primers served as the basis for estimated nucleated cell counts. The table came from immunoSEQ multiplex PCR; TCRdb's copy has only in-frame clones and leaves some out. That table furnishes V, J and clone size, whereas the DNA furnished D and trimming. The table records roughly 100,000 clones, 91% of them present only once. The origin of this receptor is a man in his late teens or twenties with acute or convalescent COVID-19. The sequencing sample was made of peripheral blood. J is TRBJ2-3 and V is TRBV27; 10 bases line up with TRBD2. CDR3 sequence reads: CASSPSGRAGDTQYF. DNA for the CDR3: TGTGCCAGCAGTCCCAGCGGGAGGGCCGGTGATACGCAGTATTTT.